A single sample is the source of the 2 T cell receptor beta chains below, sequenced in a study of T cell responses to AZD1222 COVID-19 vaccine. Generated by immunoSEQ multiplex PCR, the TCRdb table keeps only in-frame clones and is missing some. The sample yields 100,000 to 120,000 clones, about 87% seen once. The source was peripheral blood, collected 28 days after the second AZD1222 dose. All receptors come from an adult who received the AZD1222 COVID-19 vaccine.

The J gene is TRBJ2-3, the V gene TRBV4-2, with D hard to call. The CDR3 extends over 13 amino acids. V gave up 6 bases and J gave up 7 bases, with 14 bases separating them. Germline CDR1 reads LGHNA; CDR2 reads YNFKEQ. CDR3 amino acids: CASSREASNTQYF. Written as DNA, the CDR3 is TGTGCCAGCAGTCGTGAGGCTTCCAATACGCAGTATTTT.

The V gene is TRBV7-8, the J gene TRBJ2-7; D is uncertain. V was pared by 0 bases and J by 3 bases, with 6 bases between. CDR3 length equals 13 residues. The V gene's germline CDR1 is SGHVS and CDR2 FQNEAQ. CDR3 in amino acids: CASSLAAHYEQYF. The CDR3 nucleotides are TGTGCCAGCAGCTTAGCCGCTCACTACGAGCAGTACTTC.